This T cell receptor beta chain stems from a study of blood T cell repertoires in COVID-19. As for the study in general: COVID-19 samples collected from the United States, Italy and Spain covered acute and convalescent phases. Sources were T cells, B-cell-depleted T cells, or PBMCs; the material itself was cDNA or gDNA.

Source study methods: Reference gene primers were amplified, and this amplification served to estimate nucleated cell counts. The repertoire was sequenced with immunoSEQ multiplex PCR; TCRdb's copy has only in-frame clones and lacks some. That table is the source of V, J and clone size, and D and trimming were worked out from the DNA. The sample contains approximately 260,000 clones, 75% to 90% of which appear only once. Germline CDR1 SGHDT, CDR2 YYEEEE. V gave up 7 bases and J gave up 4 bases, with 28 bases separating them. The CDR3 spans 18 residues. This chain links TRBV5-6 with TRBJ2-3; the D gene is possibly TRBD2 (6 bases). The sequence was obtained from a woman aged 70-85 years with acute or convalescent COVID-19. Sequenced sample: peripheral blood. CDR3 nucleotide sequence: TGTGCCAGCGGCTCTCTAAAACGGGGGACCCTGGGGGCAGATACGCAGTATTTT. Amino acid sequence: CASGSLKRGTLGADTQYF.